Following are 26 T cell receptor beta chains from one sample sequenced in a study of shared clonotypes between healthy human individuals. TCRdb keeps only in-frame clones here, not all; method: immunoSEQ multiplex PCR. Among around 990,000 clones listed, 60% to 85% were seen once. The sequencing sample was made of memory CD4+ T cells from PBMCs. Subset described: CD45RA-negative fraction. The origin of the receptors is a man younger than 35 in good health. Some clones in this sample may be carry-over from other donors' samples.

This clone was observed a single time. The same CDR3 is also encoded by other DNA sequences in this sample. This chain links TRBV9 with TRBJ2-1, with D maybe TRBD1 (5 bases). Germline V CDR1 and CDR2: SGDLS, YYNGEE. The CDR3 sequence is 13 residues long. V lost 3 bases and J 1 base, leaving 5 bases between the germline ends. CDR3 loop: CASSAGSYNEQFF. In nucleotides, the CDR3 is TGTGCCAGCAGCGCAGGGTCCTACAATGAGCAGTTCTTC.

This chain joins TRBV5-4 and TRBJ2-2; no definite D call. The CDR3 contains 15 residues. Trimming pared 4 bases from V and 5 bases from J, leaving 15 bases between. Germline values: CDR1 SGHNT, CDR2 YYREEE (reference sequence). The CDR3 DNA sequence: TGTGCCAGCAGCACGGATCTCGGTTGGACCGGGGAGCTGTTTTTT. Encoded protein: CASSTDLGWTGELFF. The variable domain in full, with the rest retrieved from reference TRBV5-4 and TRBJ2-2, is ETGVTQSPTHLIKTRGQQVTLRCSSQSGHNTVSWYQQALGQGPQFIFQYYREEENGRGNFPPRFSGLQFPNYSSELNVNALELDDSALYLCASSTDLGWTGELFFGEGSRLTVL.

This chain uses TRBV11-3 with TRBJ1-1; no firm D call. V dropped 5 bases and J dropped 11 bases, with 18 bases sitting between them. There are 13 residues in the CDR3. Germline V gives CDR1 SGHNT, CDR2 YENEEA. The CDR3 bases are TGTGCCAGCAGCCCCAGCCGGGAGAGGGAGGCTTTCTTT. This gives the protein CASSPSREREAFF.

This sequence joins TRBV7-2 and TRBJ2-7; D is ambiguous. The CDR3 covers 15 residues. V lost 4 bases and J lost 0, with 13 bases in between. Germline CDR1 is SGHTA and CDR2 is FQGNSA. CDR3 coding DNA: TGTGCCAGCAGCTCCCCCGGAAAAAGCTCCTACGAGCAGTACTTC. This translates into CASSSPGKSSYEQYF. The full variable domain, completed using reference TRBV7-2 and TRBJ2-7, is GAGVSQSPSNKVTEKGKDVELRCDPISGHTALYWYRQSLGQGLEFLIYFQGNSAPDKSGLPSDRFSAERTGGSVSTLTIQRTQQEDSAVYLCASSSPGKSSYEQYFGPGTRLTVT.

This chain links TRBV28 with TRBJ2-5, with a possible D match to TRBD2 (5 bases). Per the germline V gene, CDR1 is MDHEN and CDR2 is SYDVKM. This CDR3 spans 14 amino acids. V was cut by 8 bases and J by 5 bases, with 18 bases left in between. The CDR3 reads CASRTATTRETQYF. The CDR3 DNA is TGTGCCAGCCGGACTGCGACTACTAGGGAGACCCAGTACTTC.

V usage is TRBV7-9 and J usage is TRBJ2-3; D is undetermined. This CDR3 contains 15 residues. V was cut by 1 base and J by 7 bases, with 15 bases left in between. Germline V gene data show CDR1 as SEHNR and CDR2 as FQNEAQ (reference sequence). The DNA for the CDR3 is TGTGCCAGCAGCTTAGTTCCGACGCAGGAGAATACGCAGTATTTT. Encoded protein: CASSLVPTQENTQYF.

This clone was found a few times. The chain links TRBV7-2 to TRBJ1-4; D uncertain. From germline, CDR1 is SGHTA and CDR2 FQGNSA. This CDR3 region has 14 residues. The V and J ends lost 5 bases and 0 bases respectively, with 7 bases between them. The CDR3 protein is CASSPQATNEKLFF. The CDR3 nucleotides read TGTGCCAGCAGCCCGCAGGCAACTAATGAAAAACTGTTTTTT. Variable domain in full (rest from reference TRBV7-2 and TRBJ1-4): GAGVSQSPSNKVTEKGKDVELRCDPISGHTALYWYRQSLGQGLEFLIYFQGNSAPDKSGLPSDRFSAERTGGSVSTLTIQRTQQEDSAVYLCASSPQATNEKLFFGSGTQLSVL.

V gene TRBV5-1 combines with J gene TRBJ2-1, with 10 nucleotides matching TRBD2. CDR3 length: 14 residues. V dropped 5 bases and J dropped 4; count of bases not matched to a gene: 3. The V gene's germline CDR1 is SGHRS and CDR2 YFSETQ. The CDR3 DNA sequence: TGCGCCAGCAGTCCGACTAGCGGGTACAATGAGCAGTTCTTC. The encoded protein is CASSPTSGYNEQFF. The complete variable domain, with remaining parts taken from reference TRBV5-1 and TRBJ2-1, reads KAGVTQTPRYLIKTRGQQVTLSCSPISGHRSVSWYQQTPGQGLQFLFEYFSETQRNKGNFPGRFSGRQFSNSRSEMNVSTLELGDSALYLCASSPTSGYNEQFFGPGTRLTVL.

This clone occurred a few times. The chain recombines TRBV5-4 with TRBJ1-2; D may be TRBD1 (5 bases). Between the trimmed V and J ends, which lost 6 bases and 2 bases, there was a span of 17 bases. CDR1 and CDR2 (germline): SGHNT, YYREEE (reference sequence). The CDR3 sequence is 15 residues long. The CDR3, as DNA: TGTGCCAGCATGCCCTTCAGGGAGGGGAACTATGGCTACACCTTC. Protein sequence: CASMPFREGNYGYTF.

This clone has a handful of counts. The V and J genes are TRBV19 and TRBJ1-2; D gene ambiguous. Per the germline V gene, CDR1 is LNHDA and CDR2 is SQIVND (reference sequence). The CDR3 is made up of 14 amino acids. The V gene lost 5 bases and the J gene lost 6 bases, with 16 bases spanning the gap. CDR3: CASSSSGRKNGYTF. The CDR3 nucleotides read TGTGCCAGTAGTTCCTCGGGGAGAAAGAATGGCTACACCTTC.

The chain has TRBV7-9 and TRBJ2-1; no definite D call. The CDR3 has 13 residues. Trimming stripped 3 bases from V and 6 bases from J, with 9 bases between. The germline V gene encodes CDR1 SEHNR and CDR2 FQNEAQ (reference sequence). The CDR3 loop reads CASSLAWGNEQFF. In DNA, the CDR3 is TGTGCCAGCAGCTTGGCCTGGGGCAATGAGCAGTTCTTC.

This clone was counted only a few times. The rearrangement links TRBV7-7 to TRBJ2-2; D call uncertain. V gave up 8 bases and J gave up 1 base, with 11 bases separating them. This CDR3 spans 14 amino acids. CDR1 and CDR2 (germline): SSHAT, FNYEAQ (reference sequence). CDR3 bases: TGTGCCAGCTCCCCCAGGAGGAACACCGGGGAGCTGTTTTTT. This sequence encodes CASSPRRNTGELFF.

The gene calls are TRBV25-1 and TRBJ1-2; no firm D call. The length of the CDR3 is 15 residues. The germline V and J ends were trimmed by 2 bases and 4 bases, with 14 bases remaining between them. Germline V CDR1 and CDR2: MGHDK, SYGVNS. In DNA form, the CDR3 reads TGTGCCAGCAGTGAAGGTGGCGGACCCTCCTATGGCTACACCTTC. It encodes CASSEGGGPSYGYTF.

The chain combines TRBV21-1 with TRBJ2-2; the DNA was not compared with TRBD1, the D call given in the table. TRBV21-1 is tagged as a pseudogene. The CDR3 is 17 amino acids. In nucleotides, the CDR3 is TGTGCCAGCAGCAAAATATGGACAGGGGCGCGGACCGGGGAGCTGTTTTTT. It yields the protein CASSKIWTGARTGELFF.

This clone was observed a single time. V and J are TRBV9 and TRBJ2-1; 8 nucleotides align to TRBD2. The CDR3 is made up of 18 amino acids. Per germline, CDR1 SGDLS and CDR2 YYNGEE. V lost 0 bases, J lost 9 bases, and 17 bases stayed unmatched. This chain's CDR3 is CASSVVGMAGGKVSEQFF. In nucleotides, the CDR3 is TGTGCCAGCAGCGTAGTGGGGATGGCGGGAGGTAAGGTGAGTGAGCAGTTCTTC.

V usage is TRBV4-2 and J usage is TRBJ1-1, with D maybe TRBD1 (6 bases). Germline-derived CDR1 and CDR2 are LGHNA and YNFKEQ. V dropped 1 base and J dropped 11 bases, with 20 bases sitting between them. This CDR3 contains 15 residues. Written as DNA, the CDR3 is TGTGCCAGCAGCCAAGGGACAAGGACAGTTCCGGCTGCTTTCTTT. As protein: CASSQGTRTVPAAFF.

This clone was observed once. The identical CDR3 is also encoded by other nucleotide sequences in the sample. The gene calls are TRBV30 and TRBJ2-7; possible D gene TRBD1, 5 bases. This CDR3 is built from 12 residues. Trimming took 0 bases from V and 4 from J, leaving 7 bases between them. In germline, CDR1 is GTSNPN, CDR2 SVGIG (reference sequence). The CDR3 DNA reads as TGTGCCTGGAGTGTTCAGGGATACGAGCAGTACTTC. Protein sequence: CAWSVQGYEQYF.

This chain uses TRBV6-5 with TRBJ1-5; D is uncertain. This CDR3 contains 14 residues. Germline-derived CDR1 and CDR2 are MNHEY and SVGAGI. Trimming took 2 bases from V and 5 from J, leaving 10 bases between them. The DNA for the CDR3 is TGTGCCAGCAGTTACGCCTTGGGTGATCAGCCCCAGCATTTT. Translating it yields CASSYALGDQPQHF.

This clone was observed a handful of times. The J gene is TRBJ2-5, the V gene TRBV11-3, with D perhaps assigned TRBD1 or TRBD2 (5 bases each). V was clipped by 4 bases and J by 6 bases, with 12 bases between them. CDR3 size: 13 residues. CDR1 and CDR2 (germline): SGHNT, YENEEA. In DNA, the CDR3 is TGTGCCAGCAGCTCGGGGCCGGGGCAGACCCAGTACTTC. This encodes CASSSGPGQTQYF.

This clone has only one observation. This is likely an artifact of a read error, given a far larger clone one base away. Different DNA sequences within this sample yield the same CDR3. The chain has TRBV18 and TRBJ1-1, with D hard to call. V lost 2 bases and J lost 1, with 5 bases in between. The CDR3 runs 13 residues. Germline V gene data show CDR1 as KGHSH and CDR2 as LQKENI. In DNA form, the CDR3 reads TGTGCCAGCTCACCAAATGGGAACACTGAAGCTTTCTTT. Translation: CASSPNGNTEAFF.

V is TRBV5-4 and J is TRBJ2-4; 8 nucleotides line up with TRBD1. Per germline, CDR1 SGHNT and CDR2 YYREEE (reference sequence). CDR3 length: 15 amino acids. V gave up 0 bases and J gave up 7 bases; unmatched junction bases: 6. CDR3 loop: CASSLAGGMTNIQYF. The DNA of the CDR3 is TGTGCCAGCAGCTTGGCAGGGGGCATGACGAACATTCAGTACTTC. Full variable domain (rest looked up from reference TRBV5-4 and TRBJ2-4): ETGVTQSPTHLIKTRGQQVTLRCSSQSGHNTVSWYQQALGQGPQFIFQYYREEENGRGNFPPRFSGLQFPNYSSELNVNALELDDSALYLCASSLAGGMTNIQYFGAGTRLSVL.

Remarks on this clone: Distinct nucleotide sequences in the sample also encode this CDR3. The J gene is TRBJ2-5, the V gene TRBV28; 10 bases match TRBD1. CDR1 and CDR2 (germline): MDHEN, SYDVKM. The CDR3 runs 14 residues. Trimming took 6 bases from V and 5 from J; bases not matched to a gene: 6. The DNA for the CDR3 is TGTGCCAGCAGCAAAGACAGGGGGCGGGAGACCCAGTACTTC. Translation gives CASSKDRGRETQYF.

This clone was recorded a few times. The chain is built from TRBV2 and TRBJ1-1; D not certain. Germline CDR1 is SNHLY and CDR2 is FYNNEI. Trimming stripped 5 bases from V and 2 bases from J, with 12 bases between. This CDR3 comprises 14 residues. The CDR3 reads CASSTRIVNTEAFF. The CDR3 region has the DNA TGTGCCAGCAGTACCAGGATAGTCAACACTGAAGCTTTCTTT.

The chain uses TRBV10-3 and TRBJ1-6; 10 nucleotides line up with TRBD1. The V gene end was trimmed by 3 bases and the J gene end by 5 bases; junction bases not matched to a gene: 4. Germline CDR1 is ENHRY and CDR2 is SYGVKD. The CDR3 has 16 amino acids. The CDR3 sequence is CAISEEGQGNNSPLHF. The CDR3 DNA reads as TGTGCCATCAGTGAAGAGGGACAGGGGAATAATTCACCCCTCCACTTT.

The chain recombines TRBV28 with TRBJ1-1; TRBD1 agrees at 9 bases. V was clipped by 6 bases and J by 5 bases; unmatched bases: 7. The CDR3 consists of 14 residues. The germline V gene encodes CDR1 MDHEN and CDR2 SYDVKM. CDR3 DNA: TGTGCCAGCAGCCTGGACAGGGGATGGACTGAAGCTTTCTTT. It codes for CASSLDRGWTEAFF.

Notes on this clone: Other nucleotide sequences in the sample specify the same CDR3. The chain has TRBV29-1 and TRBJ2-7; either TRBD1 or TRBD2 may supply D (5 bases each). V was cut by 3 bases and J by 7 bases, with 16 bases left in between. The CDR3 loop spans 13 amino acids. The germline V gene has CDR1 SQVTM and CDR2 ANQGSEA. The CDR3 region is CSVEGQGASEQYF. In DNA, the CDR3 is TGCAGCGTTGAGGGGCAGGGAGCCTCGGAGCAGTACTTC.